One and the same sample provided the 18 T cell receptor beta chains below, sequenced in a study of blood T cell repertoires in COVID-19. Assay: immunoSEQ multiplex PCR; the TCRdb copy retains only in-frame clones and omits some. Of fewer than 300,000 clones detected, 91% appear once; the ten largest clones hold 2% to 2.5%. Sequenced sample: peripheral blood. The receptors stem from a young woman with COVID-19, enrolled during active disease.

The chain has TRBV10-1 and TRBJ1-5; the match to TRBD1 covers 9 bases. Germline V gene sequence: CDR1 WNHNN, CDR2 SYGVQD (reference sequence). The CDR3 contains 23 residues. J was trimmed by 4 bases and V by 4 bases; bases with no gene match: 29. CDR3 loop: CASSGPDFCGTGPATGGNQPQHF. The CDR3 coding sequence is TGCGCCAGCAGTGGGCCCGATTTCTGTGGGACTGGTCCGGCGACAGGGGGGAATCAGCCCCAGCATTTT.

The rearrangement links TRBV10-1 to TRBJ2-7; 12 bases line up with TRBD1. Germline V CDR1 and CDR2: WNHNN, SYGVQD (reference sequence). V shed 7 bases, J shed 7 bases, and the junction held 8 bases outside the gene matches. This CDR3 has 14 residues. The CDR3 reads CASNPGQGAREQYF. The CDR3 DNA sequence: TGCGCCAGCAATCCGGGACAGGGGGCGCGTGAGCAGTACTTC.

The chain has TRBV7-2 and TRBJ1-2, with D unresolved. V was shortened by 5 bases and J by 0 bases, with 16 bases between the two germline ends. Germline CDR1 SGHTA, CDR2 FQGNSA. The CDR3 spans 16 residues. Written as DNA, the CDR3 is TGTGCCAGCAGCCCGCCGGGTCATCGAGCTAACTATGGCTACACCTTC. Translated, it gives CASSPPGHRANYGYTF.

CDR3 in amino acids: CASSDIAGDGYEQYF. The CDR3 nucleotides are TGTGCCAGCAGTGATATAGCGGGGGACGGGTACGAGCAGTACTTC. The V call is TRBV6-6, the J call TRBJ2-7, with 9 bases matching TRBD2. From germline, CDR1 is MNHNY and CDR2 SVGAGI (reference sequence). This CDR3 has 15 amino acids. The V segment lost 5 bases and the J segment 4 bases; nucleotides outside the gene matches: 9.

Points on this clone: Other DNA sequences in this specimen translate into the identical CDR3. This sequence joins TRBV18 and TRBJ1-3; 8 bases agree with TRBD1. CDR3 length: 16 residues. V shed 3 bases, J shed 0 bases, and the junction held 4 bases outside the gene matches. The germline V gene encodes CDR1 KGHSH and CDR2 LQKENI. The CDR3, as DNA: TGTGCCAGCTCACCGAGCGGACAGGGCTCTGGAAACACCATATATTTT. Its translation: CASSPSGQGSGNTIYF.

This clone was observed once. V gene TRBV9 combines with J gene TRBJ2-7; TRBD2 aligns across 12 bases. J gave up 2 bases and V 3 bases, and 3 bases lay outside the gene matches. Looked up from germline, CDR1 is SGDLS and CDR2 is YYNGEE. The CDR3 consists of 15 residues. DNA for the CDR3: TGTGCCAGCAGCGCCGGACTAGCGGGGACCTACGAGCAGTACTTC. It encodes CASSAGLAGTYEQYF.

This chain links TRBV5-4 with TRBJ2-2, with 14 bases that match TRBD2. The CDR3 covers 17 residues. With 4 bases clipped from V and 4 bases from J, the junction kept 6 bases outside the gene matches. The germline gives CDR1 SGHNT, CDR2 YYREEE (reference sequence). DNA for the CDR3: TGTGCCAGCAGCATGGTGGGACTAGCGGGGGCCACCGGGGAGCTGTTTTTT. Translated: CASSMVGLAGATGELFF.

The chain employs TRBV10-2 and TRBJ1-5; D gene ambiguous. Germline V gene data show CDR1 as WSHSY and CDR2 as SAAADI. Trimming cost V 6 bases and J 7 bases, with 13 bases left between them. The CDR3 is 13 amino acids. The CDR3 spells CASSDSGGQPQHF. The CDR3 coding sequence is TGCGCCAGCAGCGACTCGGGCGGGCAGCCCCAGCATTTT.

The chain joins TRBV29-1 to TRBJ1-2; tentatively, D is TRBD1 (6 bases). The CDR3 covers 16 residues. V was shortened by 3 bases and J by 5 bases, with 22 bases between the two germline ends. CDR1 is SQVTM, CDR2 ANQGSEA, per germline. The CDR3 DNA reads TGCAGCGTTGATTCGTTTAGGTCAGGGGTTGTGTATGGCTACACCTTC. Encoded protein: CSVDSFRSGVVYGYTF.

This sequence joins TRBV12-3 or TRBV12-4 and TRBJ1-2; unclear D gene. V lost 5 bases to trimming and J lost 7 bases, with 11 bases between them. CDR3 length equals 12 residues. The DNA for the CDR3 is TGTGCCAGCAGTGAAGACATTGTTGGCTACACCTTC. Its translation: CASSEDIVGYTF.

The chain is built from TRBV12-3 or TRBV12-4 and TRBJ2-5; no clear D gene. This CDR3 comprises 13 residues. V was pared by 5 bases and J by 4 bases, with 11 bases between. The DNA for the CDR3 is TGTGCCAGCAGTCTCACGAGAATAGAGACCCAGTACTTC. Its translation: CASSLTRIETQYF.

The V and J genes are TRBV27 and TRBJ2-7; no reliable D call. Between the trimmed V and J ends, which lost 4 bases and 0 bases, there was a span of 19 bases. The CDR3 length is 17 residues. Germline V gene lookup returns CDR1 MNHEY and CDR2 SMNVEV (reference sequence). CDR3 DNA sequence: TGTGCCAGCAGTTCCCGGTATGACGCCAGCGACTCCTACGAGCAGTACTTC. The encoded protein is CASSSRYDASDSYEQYF.

This clone was counted once. CDR3 bases: TGTGCCAGCAGCCAAGTAGGCGGGAGACCCAACAATGAGCAGTTCTTC. Protein: CASSQVGGRPNNEQFF. The rearrangement joins TRBV3-1 (or the pseudogene TRBV3-2) to TRBJ2-1; 7 bases fit TRBD2. J gave up 5 bases and V 1 base, and 8 bases lay outside the gene matches. Germline V gene data show CDR1 as LGHDT and CDR2 as YNNKEL (reference sequence). CDR3 size: 16 residues.

V and J are TRBV2 and TRBJ2-2; 10 nucleotides match TRBD2. This CDR3 is 18 amino acids long. The V and J ends lost 8 bases and 2 bases, in that order; junction bases with no gene match: 14. Germline assignment: CDR1 SNHLY and CDR2 FYNNEI. CDR3 DNA sequence: TGTGCCAGCGGTAAAAGCGGGAGGGCCATGAGAAACACCGGGGAGCTGTTTTTT. Translating it yields CASGKSGRAMRNTGELFF. The full variable domain, its missing parts supplied by reference TRBV2 and TRBJ2-2, is EPEVTQTPSHQVTQMGQEVILRCVPISNHLYFYWYRQILGQKVEFLVSFYNNEISEKSEIFDDQFSVERPDGSNFTLKIRSTKLEDSAMYFCASGKSGRAMRNTGELFFGEGSRLTVL.

The V gene is TRBV11-2, the J gene TRBJ1-2, with 10 bases identical to TRBD1. The CDR3 extends over 15 amino acids. In germline, CDR1 is SGHAT, CDR2 FQNNGV. Germline trimming cut 5 bases from V and 5 bases from J; bases unmatched to any gene: 8. The CDR3 DNA follows: TGTGCCAGCAGCCTGGGGACAGGGGTAGGGTATGGCTACACCTTC. It translates to CASSLGTGVGYGYTF.

The gene calls are TRBV30 and TRBJ2-2, with TRBD2 as a possible D gene (5 bases). The CDR3 sequence is 15 residues long. The germline CDR1 and CDR2 sequences are GTSNPN and SVGIG (reference sequence). V dropped 0 bases and J dropped 6 bases, with 14 bases sitting between them. CDR3 protein: CAWSVRGRGPGELFF. In nucleotides, the CDR3 is TGTGCCTGGAGTGTGCGAGGGCGCGGTCCCGGGGAGCTGTTTTTT.

The CDR3 sequence is CASSLSYYGYTF. In DNA, the CDR3 is TGTGCCAGCAGTTTATCCTACTATGGCTACACCTTC. This chain connects TRBV28 to TRBJ1-2, with D unclear. Germline V gives CDR1 MDHEN, CDR2 SYDVKM. The CDR3 extends over 12 amino acids. Trimming took off 1 base at V and 3 bases at J, with 3 bases between the two ends.

V is TRBV30 and J is TRBJ1-1; D might be TRBD1 (6 bases). Trimming removed 3 bases from V and 1 base from J, with 9 bases in between. CDR1 and CDR2 from the germline V gene are GTSNPN and SVGIG (reference sequence). This CDR3 spans 13 amino acids. CDR3 protein: CAWSGQQNTEAFF. The CDR3 DNA is TGTGCCTGGAGCGGACAGCAGAACACTGAAGCTTTCTTT.